The rows below give T cell receptor beta chains drawn from one sample of a study of blood T cell repertoires in COVID-19. The data were produced by immunoSEQ multiplex PCR, yet TCRdb's version contains in-frame clones alone and is incomplete. The data hold approximately 220,000 clones, with roughly 85% observed a single time. The specimen sequenced was PBMCs or T cells enriched from blood (not recorded which). The receptor set was obtained from a woman aged 45-59 years who had been exposed to COVID-19. Each CDR3 is given with its conserved first and last residue. Fields, in order: CDR3 length, J gene, V gene, D gene, clone size, CDR3 DNA, CDR3 protein. A D gene is named only where the DNA matches it firmly. Rows may omit the clone size; those that give it use once, few, many or a size class.

17,TRBJ2-6,TRBV6-1,.,.,TGTGCCAGCAGTGAAAACCCATCGGTGTTTGGGGCCAACGTCCTGACTTTC,CASSENPSVFGANVLTF
13,TRBJ2-2,TRBV5-1,.,.,TGCGCCAGCAGCTTAGGGGGAACCGGGGAGCTGTTTTTT,CASSLGGTGELFF
12,TRBJ1-2,TRBV10-2,.,.,TGCGCCAGCAAGGGAGGGGACTATGGCTACACCTTC,CASKGGDYGYTF
16,TRBJ2-2,TRBV7-9,TRBD2,few,TGTGCCAGCAGCTTGCGGAGCGGGGGGTACACCGGGGAGCTGTTTTTT,CASSLRSGGYTGELFF
15,TRBJ1-5,TRBV7-2,.,once,TGTGCCAGCAGCTTATGGGGCAGCGGGAATCAGCCCCAGCATTTT,CASSLWGSGNQPQHF
13,TRBJ1-1,TRBV19,.,.,TGTGCCAGTAGTATAGGCGTTAACACTGAAGCTTTCTTT,CASSIGVNTEAFF
15,TRBJ1-1,TRBV30,.,.,TGTGCCTGGAGTAAGAAAACAGGGCTATACACTGAAGCTTTCTTT,CAWSKKTGLYTEAFF
13,TRBJ1-6,TRBV5-1,.,few,TGCGCCAGCAGCGGGCAGGATAATTCACCCCTCCACTTT,CASSGQDNSPLHF
14,TRBJ2-7,TRBV9,TRBD1,few,TGTGCCAGCAGCGGTCGACAGGGGATTTACGAGCAGTACTTC,CASSGRQGIYEQYF
15,TRBJ1-4,TRBV6-5,TRBD1,.,TGTGCCAGCTCGAAGTCCGGGACAGGGGGCGAAAAACTGTTTTTT,CASSKSGTGGEKLFF
17,TRBJ1-1,TRBV7-2,TRBD1,.,TGTGCCAGCAGCTTACGTCCGGTGACAGGGATGAACACTGAAGCTTTCTTT,CASSLRPVTGMNTEAFF
17,TRBJ2-1,TRBV18,TRBD2,.,TGTGCCAGCTCACCTCGGCTAGCGGGGGCCACCTACAATGAGCAGTTCTTC,CASSPRLAGATYNEQFF
13,TRBJ1-2,TRBV5-4,TRBD1,few,TGTGCCAGCAGCTTTGACAGGGGGCTTGGCTACACCTTC,CASSFDRGLGYTF
13,TRBJ2-3,TRBV29-1,TRBD1,once,TGCAGCGTTGATAGGACAGGTACAGATACGCAGTATTTT,CSVDRTGTDTQYF
12,TRBJ1-2,TRBV6-1,.,few,TGTGCCAGCAGTTTTGACAGCTATGGCTACACCTTC,CASSFDSYGYTF
14,TRBJ1-1,TRBV5-5,.,.,TGTGCCAGCAGCGCACAGACGATGAACACTGAAGCTTTCTTT,CASSAQTMNTEAFF
15,TRBJ2-7,TRBV11-1,TRBD2,few,TGTGCCAGCAGCATTGGGACTAGCGCCTCCTACGAGCAGTACTTC,CASSIGTSASYEQYF
14,TRBJ1-6,TRBV25-1,.,.,TGTGCCAGCAGTGCGGGAAGGGATAATTCACCCCTCCACTTT,CASSAGRDNSPLHF
12,TRBJ1-2,TRBV6-4,.,few,TGTGCCAGCAGTGATGGCGGCTATGGCTACACCTTC,CASSDGGYGYTF
13,TRBJ1-2,TRBV5-4,TRBD1,.,TGTGCCAGCAGCTGGGACAGGGCATATGGCTACACCTTC,CASSWDRAYGYTF
14,TRBJ1-6,TRBV3-1/TRBV3-2,.,.,TGTGCCAGCAGCCACGGCGGACACAATTCACCCCTCCACTTT,CASSHGGHNSPLHF
14,TRBJ1-1,TRBV5-1,.,.,TGCGCCAGCAGCTTGGAGTCTCGGTCCACTGAAGCTTTCTTT,CASSLESRSTEAFF
13,TRBJ2-3,TRBV4-1,.,.,TGCGCCAGCTCCAGGTTTAGCACAGATACGCAGTATTTT,CASSRFSTDTQYF
16,TRBJ2-7,TRBV28,TRBD1,.,TGTGCCAGCAGTACAACCGGGACAGGGGAGGGCTACGAGCAGTACTTC,CASSTTGTGEGYEQYF
18,TRBJ2-5,TRBV19,TRBD2,.,TGTGCCAGTAGTATAGATCTATCTAGCGGGGGGTCCCAAGAGACCCAGTACTTC,CASSIDLSSGGSQETQYF
15,TRBJ1-4,TRBV2,.,.,TGTGCCAGCAGTGTACACTCCTCCCCAGGGGAAAAACTGTTTTTT,CASSVHSSPGEKLFF
18,TRBJ1-1,TRBV4-2,.,.,TGTGCCAGCAGCCAAGGTCTGGGTTTGGTTCGGGAATACACTGAAGCTTTCTTT,CASSQGLGLVREYTEAFF
20,TRBJ2-6,TRBV13,TRBD2,.,TGTGCCAGCAGCAGAATAGGCCTGACTAGCGGGGGAGCTGGGACCAACGTCCTGACTTTC,CASSRIGLTSGGAGTNVLTF
15,TRBJ1-1,TRBV7-2,TRBD1,.,TGTGCCAGCAGCCCAGGGGGCGCGATGAACACTGAAGCTTTCTTT,CASSPGGAMNTEAFF